Below are 6 T cell receptor beta chains sequenced from a single sample in a study of blood T cell repertoires in COVID-19. The repertoire was sequenced with immunoSEQ multiplex PCR; TCRdb's copy has only in-frame clones and lacks some. The sample shows approximately 100,000 clones, 80% to 90% of them seen only once. The sample comprised peripheral blood. The source of these receptors is a human donor with COVID-19, enrolled during active disease. The donor label of this sample is uncertain.

The chain carries TRBV2 and TRBJ1-5; perhaps TRBD1 as D (5 bases). The germline CDR1 and CDR2 sequences are SNHLY and FYNNEI. V was trimmed by 7 bases and J by 0 bases, leaving 13 bases between them. This CDR3 contains 15 residues. CDR3 DNA sequence: TGTGCCAGCAACGGGGGTGGGGGTAGCAATCAGCCCCAGCATTTT. Encoded protein: CASNGGGGSNQPQHF.

V and J are TRBV6-1 and TRBJ1-2, with unresolved D. Germline V gene sequence: CDR1 MNHNS, CDR2 SASEGT. V lost 2 bases to trimming and J lost 6 bases, with 7 bases between them. The CDR3 runs 12 residues. This chain's CDR3 is CASSEWTDGYTF. DNA for the CDR3: TGTGCCAGCAGTGAATGGACTGATGGCTACACCTTC.

The table lists this clone with a count of one. The genes are TRBV6-5 and TRBJ2-7; D might be TRBD1 (5 bases). The ends were cut back, 7 bases at V and 7 bases at J, with 17 bases in the middle. CDR1 and CDR2 from the germline V gene are MNHEY and SVGAGI. The CDR3 is 13 amino acids. This chain's CDR3 is CASKRARAYEQYF. CDR3 bases: TGTGCCAGCAAAAGAGCCAGGGCATATGAGCAGTACTTC.

The CDR3 sequence is CATLYSGHYTF. The DNA for the CDR3 is TGTGCCACCCTGTATAGCGGACACTACACCTTC. The chain employs TRBV19 and TRBJ1-2; weak D call: TRBD1 (5 bases). V was trimmed by 10 bases and J by 10 bases, leaving 16 bases between them. Germline V CDR1 and CDR2: LNHDA, SQIVND (reference sequence). The CDR3 is 11 residues long.

The rearrangement joins TRBV18 to TRBJ1-2; possible D gene TRBD1, 6 bases. Germline V lookup: CDR1 KGHSH, CDR2 LQKENI. CDR3 length: 15 residues. Trimming took off 2 bases at V and 2 bases at J, with 12 bases between the two ends. The CDR3 DNA sequence: TGTGCCAGCTCACCATCGGGCCAGGGGAACTATGGCTACACCTTC. Amino acids: CASSPSGQGNYGYTF.

The DNA of the CDR3 is TGTGCCAGCGACAGGGGAACCACAGATACGCAGTATTTT. It encodes CASDRGTTDTQYF. The chain employs TRBV10-3 and TRBJ2-3, with TRBD1 matching 8 bases. The CDR3 has 13 amino acids. In germline, CDR1 is ENHRY, CDR2 SYGVKD. The junction had 5 bases not matched to a gene; V was cut back by 10 bases and J by 2 bases.